This T cell receptor (beta chain) was recorded in a study of blood T cells in healthy people across ages. Whole-study results and caveats: Naive and antigen-experienced cells were not separated, limiting conclusive comparison.

A J-beta primer mix and a sample-barcoded 5' primer were used in a second PCR of roughly 6 to 11 cycles. All cDNA molecules were each tagged by a template-switch adaptor with 12 random nucleotides. Using its own MiXCR run on the 5' RACE reads, TCRdb lists one record per CDR3 protein. The data contain hundreds of thousands of distinct CDR3 sequences, roughly 20% of them singletons. Details on this clonotype: Its specificity is not known.

The CDR3 contains 15 residues. The V segment lost 3 bases and the J segment 5 bases; nucleotides outside the gene matches: 7. The germline gives CDR1 SGHRS, CDR2 YFSETQ. The V and J genes are TRBV5-1 and TRBJ2-1; 8 positions match TRBD1. The receptor was derived from a man between 65 and 85 years old in good health. Sample: blood. CDR3 DNA: TGCGCCAGCAGCTCACCCCAGGACAGGGACAATGAGCAGTTCTTC. Protein product: CASSSPQDRDNEQFF.